This T cell receptor (beta chain) was captured by sequencing in a study of T-cell reconstitution after alpha-beta-depleted transplantation in children. Unique molecular identifiers were incorporated into the prepared TCRbeta library. From the PCR reads, TCRdb called clonotypes with MiXCR, one entry per CDR3 protein. The sample includes over 85,000 distinct CDR3 sequences, under 7% seen only once; the top ten take about 6.1%. Study-wide results and caveats: Expanded clones from the graft, numbering several hundred, reportedly supplied alpha-beta T cells about two months after transplant. At the one-year point after transplant, T-cell counts and TCRbeta diversity were found to come mostly from T cells that had been newly produced.

Germline assignment: CDR1 DFQATT and CDR2 SNEGSKA (reference sequence). J lost 2 bases, V lost 1 base, and 1 base had no gene match. The CDR3 loop spans 15 amino acids. This clonotype has at least ten counts. The antigen remains undetermined. The material sequenced was PBMCs, mostly from graft donor cells, taken 60 days after TCRalphabeta/CD19-depleted stem cell transplant. This rearrangement joins TRBV20-1 to TRBJ2-7; 14 nucleotides agree with TRBD2. The source of this sequence is a female patient between 2 and 10 years old who had a stem cell transplant for Fanconi anemia, so the T cells may come from the graft donor. The CDR3, as DNA: TGCAGTGCTAGAGTGGGACTAGCGGGAGCCTACGAGCAGTACTTC. It yields the protein CSARVGLAGAYEQYF.